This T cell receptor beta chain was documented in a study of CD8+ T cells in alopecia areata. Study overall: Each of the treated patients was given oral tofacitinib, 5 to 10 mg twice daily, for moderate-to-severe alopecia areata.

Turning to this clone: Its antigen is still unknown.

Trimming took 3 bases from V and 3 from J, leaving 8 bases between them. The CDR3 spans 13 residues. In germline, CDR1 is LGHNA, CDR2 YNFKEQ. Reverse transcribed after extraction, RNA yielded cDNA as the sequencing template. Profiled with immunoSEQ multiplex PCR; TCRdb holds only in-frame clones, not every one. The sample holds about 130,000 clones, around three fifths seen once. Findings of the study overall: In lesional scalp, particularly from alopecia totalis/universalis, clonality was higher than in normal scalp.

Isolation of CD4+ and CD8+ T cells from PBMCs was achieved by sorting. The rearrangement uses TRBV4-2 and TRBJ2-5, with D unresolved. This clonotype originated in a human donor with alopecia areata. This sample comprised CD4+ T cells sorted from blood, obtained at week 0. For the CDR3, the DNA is TGTGCCAGCAGCCAGGCAAACGAAGAGACCCAGTACTTC. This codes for CASSQANEETQYF.